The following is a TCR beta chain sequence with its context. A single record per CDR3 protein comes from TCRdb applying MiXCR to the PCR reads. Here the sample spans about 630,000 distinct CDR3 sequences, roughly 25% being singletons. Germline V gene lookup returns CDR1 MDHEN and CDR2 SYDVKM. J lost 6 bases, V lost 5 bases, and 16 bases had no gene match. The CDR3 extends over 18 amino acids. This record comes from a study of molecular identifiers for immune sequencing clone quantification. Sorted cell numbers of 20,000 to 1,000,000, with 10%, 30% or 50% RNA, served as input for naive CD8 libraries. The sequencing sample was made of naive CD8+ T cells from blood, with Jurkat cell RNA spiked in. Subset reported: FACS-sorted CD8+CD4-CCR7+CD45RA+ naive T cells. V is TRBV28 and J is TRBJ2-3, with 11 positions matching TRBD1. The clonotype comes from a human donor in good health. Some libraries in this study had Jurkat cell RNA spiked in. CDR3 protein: CASSAPGQGALVFDTQYF. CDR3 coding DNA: TGTGCCAGCAGTGCGCCAGGACAGGGGGCCTTGGTATTTGATACGCAGTATTTT.